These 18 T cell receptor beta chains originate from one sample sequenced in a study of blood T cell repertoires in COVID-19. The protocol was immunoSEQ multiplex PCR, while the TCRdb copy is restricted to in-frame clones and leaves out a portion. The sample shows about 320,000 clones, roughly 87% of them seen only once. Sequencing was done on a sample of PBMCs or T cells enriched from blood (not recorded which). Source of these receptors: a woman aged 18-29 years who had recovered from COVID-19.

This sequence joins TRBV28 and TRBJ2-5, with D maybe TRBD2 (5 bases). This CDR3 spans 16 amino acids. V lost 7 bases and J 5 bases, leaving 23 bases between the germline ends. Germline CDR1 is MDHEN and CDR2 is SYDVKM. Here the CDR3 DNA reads TGTGCCAGCACCCTTTTGAGAGGGTCGTTATGGGAGACCCAGTACTTC. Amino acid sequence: CASTLLRGSLWETQYF.

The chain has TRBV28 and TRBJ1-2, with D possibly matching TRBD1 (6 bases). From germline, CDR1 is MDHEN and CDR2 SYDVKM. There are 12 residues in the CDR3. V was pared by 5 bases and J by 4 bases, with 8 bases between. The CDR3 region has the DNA TGTGCCAGCAGTACAGGGCCCTATGGCTACACCTTC. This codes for CASSTGPYGYTF.

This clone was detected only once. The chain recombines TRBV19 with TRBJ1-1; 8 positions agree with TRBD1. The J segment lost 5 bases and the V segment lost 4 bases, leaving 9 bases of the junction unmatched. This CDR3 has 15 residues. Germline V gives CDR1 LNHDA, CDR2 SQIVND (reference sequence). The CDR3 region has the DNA TGTGCCAGTAGTACATCACGGACAGGGACGACTGAAGCTTTCTTT. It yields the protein CASSTSRTGTTEAFF. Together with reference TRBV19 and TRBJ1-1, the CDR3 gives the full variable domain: DGGITQSPKYLFRKEGQNVTLSCEQNLNHDAMYWYRQDPGQGLRLIYYSQIVNDFQKGDIAEGYSVSREKKESFPLTVTSAQKNPTAFYLCASSTSRTGTTEAFFGQGTRLTVV.

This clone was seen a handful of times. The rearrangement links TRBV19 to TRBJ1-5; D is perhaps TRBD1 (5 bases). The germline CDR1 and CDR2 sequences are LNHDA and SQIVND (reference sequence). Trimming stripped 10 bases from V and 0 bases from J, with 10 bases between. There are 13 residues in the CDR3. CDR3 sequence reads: CATGENSNQPQHF. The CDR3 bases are TGTGCCACGGGGGAAAATAGCAATCAGCCCCAGCATTTT.

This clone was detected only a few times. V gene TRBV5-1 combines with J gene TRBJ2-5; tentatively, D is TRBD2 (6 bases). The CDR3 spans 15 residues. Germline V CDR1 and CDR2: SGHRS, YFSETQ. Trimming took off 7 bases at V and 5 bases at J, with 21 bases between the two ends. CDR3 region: CASCPGTDIMETQYF. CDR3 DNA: TGCGCCAGCTGTCCGGGGACTGATATAATGGAGACCCAGTACTTC.

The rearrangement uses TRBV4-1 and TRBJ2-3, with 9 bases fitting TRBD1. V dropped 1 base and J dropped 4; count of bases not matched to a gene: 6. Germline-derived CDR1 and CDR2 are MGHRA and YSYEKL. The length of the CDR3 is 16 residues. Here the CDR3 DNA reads TGCGCCAGCAGCCAAGCGGGACAGGGTGGAGCAGATACGCAGTATTTT. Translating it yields CASSQAGQGGADTQYF.

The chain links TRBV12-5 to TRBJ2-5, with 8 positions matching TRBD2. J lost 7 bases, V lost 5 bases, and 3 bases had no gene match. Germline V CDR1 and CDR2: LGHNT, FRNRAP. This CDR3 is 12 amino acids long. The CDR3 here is CASGMSGGTQYF. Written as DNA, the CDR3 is TGTGCTAGTGGTATGAGCGGGGGGACCCAGTACTTC.

This chain's CDR3 is CASNWLGGDAEQFF. The DNA of the CDR3 is TGTGCCAGCAATTGGCTAGGCGGCGACGCTGAGCAGTTCTTC. V usage is TRBV6-5 and J usage is TRBJ2-1, with D unresolved. Germline CDR1 and CDR2: MNHEY and SVGAGI. The CDR3 runs to 14 residues. Trimming took off 7 bases at V and 9 bases at J, with 19 bases between the two ends.

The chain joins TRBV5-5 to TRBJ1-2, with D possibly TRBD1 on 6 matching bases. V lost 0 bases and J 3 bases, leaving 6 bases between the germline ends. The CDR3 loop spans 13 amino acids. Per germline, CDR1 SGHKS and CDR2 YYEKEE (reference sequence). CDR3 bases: TGTGCCAGCAGCTTGGAGGGGGACTATGGCTACACCTTC. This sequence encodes CASSLEGDYGYTF.

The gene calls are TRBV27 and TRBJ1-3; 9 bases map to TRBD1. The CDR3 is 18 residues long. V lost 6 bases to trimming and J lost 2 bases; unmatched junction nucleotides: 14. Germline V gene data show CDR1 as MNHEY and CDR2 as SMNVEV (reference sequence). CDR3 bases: TGTGCCAGCAGACCCGGGACAGGGAACGCCGGGACTGGAAACACCATATATTTT. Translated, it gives CASRPGTGNAGTGNTIYF.

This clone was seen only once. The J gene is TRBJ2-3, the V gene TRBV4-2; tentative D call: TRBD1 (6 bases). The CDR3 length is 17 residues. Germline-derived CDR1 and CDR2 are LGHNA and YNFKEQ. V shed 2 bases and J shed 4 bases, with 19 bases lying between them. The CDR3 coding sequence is TGTGCCAGCAGCCAAAACCAAATGGGGGCTCGGGCAGATACGCAGTATTTT. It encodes CASSQNQMGARADTQYF.

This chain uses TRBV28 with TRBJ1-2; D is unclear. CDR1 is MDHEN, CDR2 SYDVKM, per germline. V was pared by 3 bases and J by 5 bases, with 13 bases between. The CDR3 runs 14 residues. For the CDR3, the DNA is TGTGCCAGCAGTTTCCCTTCCCTGCGGTATGGCTACACCTTC. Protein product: CASSFPSLRYGYTF.

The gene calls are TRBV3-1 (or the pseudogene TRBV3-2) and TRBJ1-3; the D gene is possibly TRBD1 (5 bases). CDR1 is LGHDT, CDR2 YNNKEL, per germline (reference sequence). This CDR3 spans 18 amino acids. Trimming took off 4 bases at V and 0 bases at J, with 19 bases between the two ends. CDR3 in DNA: TGTGCCAGCAGCCGAACTATGGGAGGGACGCACTCTGGAAACACCATATATTTT. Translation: CASSRTMGGTHSGNTIYF.

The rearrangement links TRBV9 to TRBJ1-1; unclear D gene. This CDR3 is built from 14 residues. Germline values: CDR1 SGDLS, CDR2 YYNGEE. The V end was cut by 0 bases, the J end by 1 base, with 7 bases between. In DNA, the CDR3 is TGTGCCAGCAGCGTAGAAGGCGGGAACACTGAAGCTTTCTTT. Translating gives CASSVEGGNTEAFF.

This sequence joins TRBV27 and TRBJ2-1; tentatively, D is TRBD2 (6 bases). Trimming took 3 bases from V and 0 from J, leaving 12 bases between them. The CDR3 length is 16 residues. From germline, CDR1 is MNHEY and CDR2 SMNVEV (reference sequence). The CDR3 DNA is TGTGCCAGCAGTTTGGGGAGGCACAGCTCCTACAATGAGCAGTTCTTC. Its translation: CASSLGRHSSYNEQFF.

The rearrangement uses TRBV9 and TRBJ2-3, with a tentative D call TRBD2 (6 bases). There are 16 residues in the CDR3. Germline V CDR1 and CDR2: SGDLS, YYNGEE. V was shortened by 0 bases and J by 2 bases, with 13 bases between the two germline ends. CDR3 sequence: CASSVVAGTYTDTQYF. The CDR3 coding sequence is TGTGCCAGCAGCGTAGTAGCCGGGACTTACACAGATACGCAGTATTTT.

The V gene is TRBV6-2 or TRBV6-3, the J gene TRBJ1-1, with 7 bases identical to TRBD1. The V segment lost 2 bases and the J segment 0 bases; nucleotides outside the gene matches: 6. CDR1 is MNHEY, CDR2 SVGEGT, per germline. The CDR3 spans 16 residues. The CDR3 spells CASSYPRQGLNTEAFF. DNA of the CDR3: TGTGCCAGCAGTTACCCCCGACAGGGATTGAACACTGAAGCTTTCTTT.

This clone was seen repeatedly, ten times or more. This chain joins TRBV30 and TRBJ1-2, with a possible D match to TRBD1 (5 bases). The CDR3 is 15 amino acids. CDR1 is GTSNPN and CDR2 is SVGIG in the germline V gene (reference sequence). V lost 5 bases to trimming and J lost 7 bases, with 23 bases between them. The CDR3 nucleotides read TGTGCCTGGGCGGCGTTGGGGCAGGTCGATGGTGGCTACACCTTC. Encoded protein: CAWAALGQVDGGYTF.